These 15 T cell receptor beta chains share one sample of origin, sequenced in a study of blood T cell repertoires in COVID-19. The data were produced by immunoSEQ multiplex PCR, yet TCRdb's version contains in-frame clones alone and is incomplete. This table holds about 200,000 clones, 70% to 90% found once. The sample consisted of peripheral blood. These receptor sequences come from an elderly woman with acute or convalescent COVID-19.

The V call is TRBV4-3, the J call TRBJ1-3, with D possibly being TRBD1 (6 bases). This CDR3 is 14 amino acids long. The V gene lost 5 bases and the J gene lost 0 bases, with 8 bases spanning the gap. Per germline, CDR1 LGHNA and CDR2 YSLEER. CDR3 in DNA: TGCGCCAGCAGCTGGGACATCTCTGGAAACACCATATATTTT. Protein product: CASSWDISGNTIYF.

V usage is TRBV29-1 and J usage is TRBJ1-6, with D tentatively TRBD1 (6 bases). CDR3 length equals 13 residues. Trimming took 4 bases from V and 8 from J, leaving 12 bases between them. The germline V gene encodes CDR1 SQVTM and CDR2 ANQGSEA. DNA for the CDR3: TGCAGCGTTGGGGCGGACAGACATTCACCCCTCCACTTT. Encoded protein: CSVGADRHSPLHF.

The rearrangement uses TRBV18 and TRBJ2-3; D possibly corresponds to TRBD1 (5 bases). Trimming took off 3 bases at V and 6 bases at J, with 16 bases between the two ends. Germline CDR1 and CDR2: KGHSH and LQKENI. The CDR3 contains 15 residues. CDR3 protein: CASSPLTVPSDTQYF. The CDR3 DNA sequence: TGTGCCAGCTCACCGCTGACAGTCCCTTCCGATACGCAGTATTTT.

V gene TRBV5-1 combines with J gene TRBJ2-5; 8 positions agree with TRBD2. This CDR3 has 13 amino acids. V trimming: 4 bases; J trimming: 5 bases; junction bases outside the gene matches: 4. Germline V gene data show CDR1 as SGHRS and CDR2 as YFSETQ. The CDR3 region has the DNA TGCGCCAGCAGCAAGAGCGGGAGCGAGACCCAGTACTTC. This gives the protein CASSKSGSETQYF.

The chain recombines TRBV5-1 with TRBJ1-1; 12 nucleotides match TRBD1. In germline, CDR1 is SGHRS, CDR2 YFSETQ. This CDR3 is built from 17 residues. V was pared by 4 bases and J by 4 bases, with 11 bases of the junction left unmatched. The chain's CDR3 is CASSPGQGAAVGTEAFF. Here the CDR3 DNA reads TGCGCCAGCAGCCCGGGACAGGGGGCCGCGGTGGGCACTGAAGCTTTCTTT.

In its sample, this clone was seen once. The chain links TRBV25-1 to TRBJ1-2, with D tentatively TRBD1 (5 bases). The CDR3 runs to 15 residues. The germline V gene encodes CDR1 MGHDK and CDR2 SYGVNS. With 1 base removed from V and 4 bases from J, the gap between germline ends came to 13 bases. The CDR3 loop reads CASSEFGASPYGYTF. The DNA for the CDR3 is TGTGCCAGCAGTGAATTTGGGGCGTCTCCCTATGGCTACACCTTC.

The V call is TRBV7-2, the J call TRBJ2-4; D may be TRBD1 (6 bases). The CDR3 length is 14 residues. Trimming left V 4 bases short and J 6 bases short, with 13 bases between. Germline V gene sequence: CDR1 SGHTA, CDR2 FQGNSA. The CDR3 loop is CASSSSGVGNIQYF. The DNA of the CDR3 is TGTGCCAGCAGCTCCTCAGGGGTGGGAAACATTCAGTACTTC. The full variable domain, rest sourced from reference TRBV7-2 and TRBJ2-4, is GAGVSQSPSNKVTEKGKDVELRCDPISGHTALYWYRQSLGQGLEFLIYFQGNSAPDKSGLPSDRFSAERTGGSVSTLTIQRTQQEDSAVYLCASSSSGVGNIQYFGAGTRLSVL.

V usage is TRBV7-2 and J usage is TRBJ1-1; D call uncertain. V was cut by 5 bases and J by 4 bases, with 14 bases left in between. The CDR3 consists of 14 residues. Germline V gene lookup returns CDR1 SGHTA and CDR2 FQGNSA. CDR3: CASSPEGGRTEAFF. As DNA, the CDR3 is TGTGCCAGCAGCCCGGAGGGTGGTCGCACTGAAGCTTTCTTT.

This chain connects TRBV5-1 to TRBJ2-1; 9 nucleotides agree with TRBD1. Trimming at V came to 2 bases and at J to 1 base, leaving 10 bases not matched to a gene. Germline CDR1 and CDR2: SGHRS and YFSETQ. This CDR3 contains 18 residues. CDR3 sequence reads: CASSLQTGGTRSYNEQFF. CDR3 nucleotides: TGCGCCAGCAGCTTACAGACAGGGGGGACACGTTCCTACAATGAGCAGTTCTTC. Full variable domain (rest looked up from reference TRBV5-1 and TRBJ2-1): KAGVTQTPRYLIKTRGQQVTLSCSPISGHRSVSWYQQTPGQGLQFLFEYFSETQRNKGNFPGRFSGRQFSNSRSEMNVSTLELGDSALYLCASSLQTGGTRSYNEQFFGPGTRLTVL.

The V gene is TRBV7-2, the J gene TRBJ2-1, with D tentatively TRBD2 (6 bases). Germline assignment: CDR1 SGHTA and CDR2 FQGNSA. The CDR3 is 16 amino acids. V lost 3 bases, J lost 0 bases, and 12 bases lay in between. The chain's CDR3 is CASSFTSSSSYNEQFF. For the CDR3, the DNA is TGTGCCAGCAGCTTTACTAGCAGTAGCTCCTACAATGAGCAGTTCTTC.

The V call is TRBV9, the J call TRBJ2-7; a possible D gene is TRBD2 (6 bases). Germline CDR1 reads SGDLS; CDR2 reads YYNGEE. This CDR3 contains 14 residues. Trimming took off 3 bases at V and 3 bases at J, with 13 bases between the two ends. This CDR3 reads CASSAGSSGYEQYF. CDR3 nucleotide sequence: TGTGCCAGCAGCGCGGGGAGTAGCGGCTACGAGCAGTACTTC.

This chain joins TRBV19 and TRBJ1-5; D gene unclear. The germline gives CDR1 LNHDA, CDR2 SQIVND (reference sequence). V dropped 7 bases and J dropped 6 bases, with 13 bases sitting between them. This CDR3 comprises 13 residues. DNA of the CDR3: TGTGCCAGTAATGATATTGATAGTCAGCCCCAGCATTTT. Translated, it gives CASNDIDSQPQHF.

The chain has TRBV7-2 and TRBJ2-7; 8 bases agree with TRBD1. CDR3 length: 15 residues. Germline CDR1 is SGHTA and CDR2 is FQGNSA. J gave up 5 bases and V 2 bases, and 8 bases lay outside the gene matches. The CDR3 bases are TGTGCCAGCAGCTTAACCAGGGGGCCAGGGAACGAGCAGTACTTC. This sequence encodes CASSLTRGPGNEQYF.

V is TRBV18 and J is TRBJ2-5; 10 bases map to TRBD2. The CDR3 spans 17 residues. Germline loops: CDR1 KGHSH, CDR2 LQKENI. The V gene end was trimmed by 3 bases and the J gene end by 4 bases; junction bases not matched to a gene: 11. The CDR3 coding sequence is TGTGCCAGCTCACCCTCACCATTTCGACTAGCGGGAGAGACCCAGTACTTC. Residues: CASSPSPFRLAGETQYF.

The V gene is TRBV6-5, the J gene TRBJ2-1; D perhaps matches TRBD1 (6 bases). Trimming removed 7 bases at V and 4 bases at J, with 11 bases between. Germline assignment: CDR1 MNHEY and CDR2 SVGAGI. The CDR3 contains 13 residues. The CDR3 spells CASTLTGYNEQFF. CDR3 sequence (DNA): TGTGCCAGCACCCTGACAGGATACAATGAGCAGTTCTTC.